Sequencing of this TCR beta chain was carried out in a study of neurological immune-mediated disorders. Broader study findings: Across subjects, no CDR3 amino acid sequence appeared in expanded clones of more than one subject, a finding that suggested private repertoires in all groups. The most TCR clonal expansion was seen in HTLV-1-associated myelopathy, whereas the least was seen in multiple sclerosis, below the level in healthy controls.

In this sample, this clonotype turned up many times. Its specificity is unknown. 2 million unsorted PBMCs were stored in RNAlater at -80 °C before RNA extraction. The cDNA was synthesized by 5'RACE incorporating 10-nucleotide random UMIs. Via MiXCR, TCRdb re-called the 5' RACE reads, giving one row per CDR3 protein. The sample gives approximately 50,000 distinct CDR3 sequences, around 10% of which show up once; less than 6% is in the top ten. The CDR3 is made up of 14 amino acids. V dropped 5 bases and J dropped 4; count of bases not matched to a gene: 7. The germline CDR1 and CDR2 sequences are SGHTA and FQGNSA.

Sequencing was performed on PBMCs. V gene TRBV7-2 combines with J gene TRBJ2-5; 7 nucleotides agree with TRBD2. This receptor was taken from a man between 65 and 85 years old with HTLV-1-associated myelopathy (HAM/TSP). The CDR3 DNA is TGTGCCAGCAGCCCCACGGGGAGGGTAGAGACCCAGTACTTC. It specifies CASSPTGRVETQYF.